These 20 T cell receptor beta chains came from one sample sequenced in a study of cytomegalovirus exposure and HLA in healthy donors. Researchers ran the PCR with 60 Vbeta and 13 Jbeta primers. This table comes from immunoSEQ multiplex PCR, and its TCRdb copy is limited to in-frame clones, with some not included. The table lists some 150,000 clones, roughly 60% of them singletons. Sequenced: PBMCs. The origin of the receptors is a man aged 40-49 years in good health and CMV-seronegative.

This chain connects TRBV6-1 to TRBJ2-4, with a weak D call TRBD1 (6 bases). The CDR3 is 13 amino acids. In germline, CDR1 is MNHNS, CDR2 SASEGT. Trimming took off 8 bases at V and 12 bases at J, with 20 bases between the two ends. CDR3 residues: CASSERGSTTQYF. The CDR3 DNA is TGTGCCAGCTCCGAAAGGGGGTCGACAACTCAGTACTTC.

This clone has just a few counts. V gene TRBV7-2 combines with J gene TRBJ2-5; a weak D match, TRBD1 (6 bases). Trimming stripped 2 bases from V and 4 bases from J, with 11 bases between. The CDR3 loop spans 14 amino acids. From germline, CDR1 is SGHTA and CDR2 FQGNSA. Here the CDR3 reads CASSLLSGVETQYF. As DNA, the CDR3 is TGTGCCAGCAGCTTATTGTCAGGGGTAGAGACCCAGTACTTC.

This chain connects TRBV10-3 to TRBJ2-3, with 7 bases matching TRBD2. With 8 bases clipped from V and 3 bases from J, the junction kept 11 bases outside the gene matches. In germline, CDR1 is ENHRY, CDR2 SYGVKD. This CDR3 has 15 residues. CDR3 loop: CAIGEGSRATDTQYF. CDR3 nucleotides: TGTGCCATCGGGGAGGGCTCCCGGGCAACAGATACGCAGTATTTT.

The V and J genes are TRBV6-5 and TRBJ2-3; D possibly corresponds to TRBD2 (7 bases). Germline V gives CDR1 MNHEY, CDR2 SVGAGI. The V and J ends lost 0 bases and 4 bases respectively, with 11 bases between them. CDR3 length: 15 amino acids. The CDR3 reads CASSYSRGRSDTQYF. The DNA of the CDR3 is TGTGCCAGCAGTTACTCGCGGGGGCGATCAGATACGCAGTATTTT.

This chain uses TRBV9 with TRBJ2-1, with D perhaps TRBD1 (7 bases). The V end lost 3 bases, the J end lost 4 bases, and 14 bases lay between the germline ends. The CDR3 contains 15 residues. Germline V gene data show CDR1 as SGDLS and CDR2 as YYNGEE. For the CDR3, the DNA is TGTGCCAGCAGCGCCGCAGGGGGAGGTTACAATGAGCAGTTCTTC. As protein: CASSAAGGGYNEQFF.

CDR3 in amino acids: CASTGGTYNEQFF. The CDR3 DNA is TGTGCCAGCACCGGCGGGACCTACAATGAGCAGTTCTTC. The chain links TRBV6-6 to TRBJ2-1, with TRBD2 as a possible D gene (6 bases). CDR3 length: 13 amino acids. The germline V gene encodes CDR1 MNHNY and CDR2 SVGAGI (reference sequence). V dropped 7 bases and J dropped 2 bases, with 9 bases sitting between them.

Only one count was recorded for this clone. The chain links TRBV5-1 to TRBJ2-5; 7 bases fit TRBD1. Matching the DNA end better, TRBJ2-7 makes the J call doubtful. The CDR3 spans 15 residues. Germline V gene sequence: CDR1 SGHRS, CDR2 YFSETQ. The CDR3 nucleotides are TGCGCCAGCAGCTTGGACGGGACAGACTACTACGAGCAGTACTTC. This encodes CASSLDGTDYYEQYF.

This sequence joins TRBV30 and TRBJ2-2, with D possibly being TRBD2 (5 bases). Germline lookup yields CDR1 GTSNPN and CDR2 SVGIG (reference sequence). Trimming removed 4 bases at V and 2 bases at J, with 20 bases between. This CDR3 is built from 17 residues. The CDR3 region has the DNA TGTGCCTGGATTAGAATCGGACTTAGGGATAACACCGGGGAGCTGTTTTTT. As protein: CAWIRIGLRDNTGELFF.

The gene calls are TRBV6-5 and TRBJ1-2; 8 positions match TRBD1. The CDR3 is 14 amino acids. With 7 bases clipped from V and 4 bases from J, the junction kept 8 bases outside the gene matches. Germline V lookup: CDR1 MNHEY, CDR2 SVGAGI. The CDR3 protein is CASISGGVGYGYTF. The CDR3 nucleotides are TGTGCCAGCATCTCAGGGGGCGTAGGCTATGGCTACACCTTC.

The rearrangement links TRBV5-6 to TRBJ2-3; 14 bases map to TRBD2. Germline CDR1 is SGHDT and CDR2 is YYEEEE. J gave up 4 bases and V 4 bases, and 2 bases lay outside the gene matches. CDR3 length: 15 amino acids. CDR3 sequence reads: CASSLGLAGADTQYF. In nucleotides, the CDR3 is TGTGCCAGCAGCCTGGGACTAGCGGGAGCAGATACGCAGTATTTT.

A few counts support this clone. The rearrangement links TRBV28 to TRBJ1-3; D is ambiguous. CDR3 length: 15 residues. The germline V gene encodes CDR1 MDHEN and CDR2 SYDVKM. The germline V and J ends were trimmed by 8 bases and 3 bases, with 17 bases remaining between them. CDR3 region: CASGESGRIGNTIYF. DNA for the CDR3: TGTGCCAGCGGGGAGAGTGGAAGAATTGGAAACACCATATATTTT.

V and J are TRBV11-3 and TRBJ2-1; D gene ambiguous. This CDR3 is built from 14 residues. V was shortened by 5 bases and J by 3 bases, with 11 bases between the two germline ends. Germline V lookup: CDR1 SGHNT, CDR2 YENEEA. DNA of the CDR3: TGTGCCAGCAGCCACCGGTCGGGCTACAATGAGCAGTTCTTC. Translating it yields CASSHRSGYNEQFF.

This clone was seen more than once but under ten times. V and J are TRBV13 and TRBJ2-1, with 13 bases that match TRBD2. Germline CDR1 PRHDT, CDR2 FYEKMQ (reference sequence). The CDR3 is 19 amino acids. After removal of 2 bases from V and 4 bases from J, the junction contained 11 bases not matched to a gene. As DNA, the CDR3 is TGTGCCAGCAGCTTAAGTATACTAGCGGGAGGGACTCTATACAATGAGCAGTTCTTC. It codes for CASSLSILAGGTLYNEQFF.

The chain carries TRBV7-9 and TRBJ2-5; 8 bases line up with TRBD1. The CDR3 spans 14 residues. Trimming at V came to 5 bases and at J to 11 bases, leaving 13 bases not matched to a gene. Germline V lookup: CDR1 SEHNR, CDR2 FQNEAQ (reference sequence). This chain's CDR3 is CASSEGQAPDEQYF. The DNA of the CDR3 is TGTGCCAGCAGCGAGGGACAGGCCCCAGATGAGCAGTACTTC.

V is TRBV6-6 and J is TRBJ1-6; TRBD1 matches 10 bases. This CDR3 is built from 16 residues. Trimming took 6 bases from V and 7 from J; bases not matched to a gene: 9. Germline V gene data show CDR1 as MNHNY and CDR2 as SVGAGI (reference sequence). The CDR3 coding sequence is TGTGCCAGCAGACCCGCGGGGGACAGGGGAAATTCACCCCTCCACTTT. It codes for CASRPAGDRGNSPLHF.

The table lists this clone with a count of one. The chain employs TRBV15 and TRBJ1-1; 8 bases agree with TRBD1. The CDR3 consists of 15 residues. Germline trimming cut 5 bases from V and 0 bases from J; bases unmatched to any gene: 5. Germline V gene data show CDR1 as LNHNV and CDR2 as YYDKDF (reference sequence). The CDR3 reads CATSGTDRVNTEAFF. The CDR3 coding sequence is TGTGCCACCAGCGGAACGGACAGGGTGAACACTGAAGCTTTCTTT.

J is TRBJ2-7 and V is TRBV19; the match to TRBD2 covers 14 bases. Unmatched junction bases numbered 7, after V lost 5 bases and J lost 7 bases. This CDR3 is 15 amino acids long. CDR1 and CDR2 (germline): LNHDA, SQIVND (reference sequence). The DNA for the CDR3 is TGTGCCAGTAGTCGTGGACTAGCGGGAGGAGGAGAGCAGTACTTC. Translating it yields CASSRGLAGGGEQYF.

This clone was seen a few times. The chain carries TRBV6-6 and TRBJ2-7, with TRBD2 identical over 12 bases. The CDR3 is made up of 15 amino acids. The J segment lost 7 bases and the V segment lost 7 bases, leaving 11 bases of the junction unmatched. CDR1 and CDR2 (germline): MNHNY, SVGAGI (reference sequence). As DNA, the CDR3 is TGTGCCAGCAACAACCGACTAGCGGGGGTAGAGGAGCAGTACTTC. Its translation: CASNNRLAGVEEQYF.

This CDR3 reads CASSLFWAPGYYQETQYF. In nucleotides, the CDR3 is TGTGCCAGCAGCTTGTTCTGGGCTCCAGGGTACTACCAAGAGACCCAGTACTTC. The chain carries TRBV5-5 and TRBJ2-5, with a possible D match to TRBD1 (5 bases). The CDR3 runs to 18 residues. Germline V gene data show CDR1 as SGHKS and CDR2 as YYEKEE (reference sequence). Trimming left V 1 base short and J 0 bases short, with 19 bases between.

This clone was seen a handful of times. The rearrangement joins TRBV11-1 to TRBJ2-7; 14 bases agree with TRBD2. Trimming at V came to 6 bases and at J to 4 bases, leaving 8 bases not matched to a gene. This CDR3 region has 16 residues. CDR1 and CDR2 from the germline V gene are SGHAT and FQDESV (reference sequence). The CDR3 DNA sequence: TGTGCCAGCAGACCTGGACTAGCGGGAGGTCCTTACGAGCAGTACTTC. Its protein is CASRPGLAGGPYEQYF.